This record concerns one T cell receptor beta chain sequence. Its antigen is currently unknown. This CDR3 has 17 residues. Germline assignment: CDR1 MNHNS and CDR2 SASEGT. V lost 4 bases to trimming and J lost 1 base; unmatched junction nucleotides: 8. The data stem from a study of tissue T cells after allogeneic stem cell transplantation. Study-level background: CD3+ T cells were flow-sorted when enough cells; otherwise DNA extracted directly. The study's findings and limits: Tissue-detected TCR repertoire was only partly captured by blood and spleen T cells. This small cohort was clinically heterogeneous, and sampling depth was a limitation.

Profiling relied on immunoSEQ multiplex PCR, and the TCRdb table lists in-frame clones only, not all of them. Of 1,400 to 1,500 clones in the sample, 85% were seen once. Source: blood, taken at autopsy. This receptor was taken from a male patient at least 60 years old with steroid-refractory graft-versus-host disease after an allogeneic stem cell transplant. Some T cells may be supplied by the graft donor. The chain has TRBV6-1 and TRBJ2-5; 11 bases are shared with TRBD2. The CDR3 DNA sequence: TGTGCCAGCAGTGGACTAGCGGGGAGCCTGGTCCAAGAGACCCAGTACTTC. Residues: CASSGLAGSLVQETQYF.